The entry below gives a single T cell receptor beta chain sequence along with its context. Its antigen remains unknown. The CDR3 sequence is 14 residues long. Germline assignment: CDR1 MNHEY and CDR2 SVGAGI. V shed 5 bases and J shed 1 base, with 11 bases lying between them. These data originate in a study of blood T cells in healthy people across ages. Study conclusions and caveats: CMV status of donors was unknown, possibly confounding expanded clonotype changes. More naive CD4+ cells and higher diversity marked long-lived donors relative to aged donors.

Healthy Caucasian individuals from Russia aged roughly 6 to 95 were enrolled as donors. A second PCR of roughly 7 to 11 cycles used a sample-barcoded 5' primer and a J-beta primer mix. Researchers report that a template-switch adaptor with 12 random nucleotides tagged each cDNA molecule. From the 5' RACE reads, TCRdb called clonotypes with MiXCR, one entry per CDR3 protein. The table has hundreds of thousands of distinct CDR3 sequences, less than 45% seen once; the top ten hold around 30%. Sequencing input: blood. V gene TRBV6-5 combines with J gene TRBJ1-1, with unresolved D. This clonotype was sampled from a man older than 75 in good health. DNA for the CDR3: TGTGCCAGCAGTGTCGATCGGGAGAACACTGAAGCTTTCTTT. Translated, it gives CASSVDRENTEAFF.